The 15 T cell receptor beta chains below were found in one sample sequenced in a study of blood T cell repertoires in COVID-19. The table came from immunoSEQ multiplex PCR; TCRdb's copy has only in-frame clones and leaves some out. The sample yields about 370,000 clones, around 90% seen once. The sample consisted of peripheral blood. These receptors were taken from a man between 18 and 29 years old with active or convalescent COVID-19.

J is TRBJ1-1 and V is TRBV6-5; D not certain. The germline V and J ends were trimmed by 5 bases and 4 bases, with 17 bases remaining between them. The CDR3 runs to 15 residues. CDR1 and CDR2 from the germline V gene are MNHEY and SVGAGI. In nucleotides, the CDR3 is TGTGCCAGCAGTCCAGACGTCAGGCTCCTCACTGAAGCTTTCTTT. It translates to CASSPDVRLLTEAFF.

In the case of this clone: The identical CDR3 is also encoded by other nucleotide sequences in the sample. The chain carries TRBV11-2 and TRBJ1-1; perhaps TRBD1 as D (6 bases). The V end was cut by 4 bases, the J end by 1 base, with 7 bases between. The germline V gene has CDR1 SGHAT and CDR2 FQNNGV. CDR3 length: 13 amino acids. CDR3 region: CASSSDRNTEAFF. The CDR3 nucleotides are TGTGCCAGCAGCTCGGACAGGAACACTGAAGCTTTCTTT.

V and J are TRBV5-1 and TRBJ2-1; 13 bases match TRBD2. V lost 4 bases and J lost 2; bases outside the gene matches: 6. This CDR3 is built from 17 residues. Per germline, CDR1 SGHRS and CDR2 YFSETQ. In nucleotides, the CDR3 is TGCGCCAGCAGCCCGGGACTAGCGGGAAAGACCTACAATGAGCAGTTCTTC. This translates into CASSPGLAGKTYNEQFF.

This chain uses TRBV28 with TRBJ1-2; possibly TRBD1 for D (6 bases). V lost 7 bases and J lost 4, with 13 bases in between. The CDR3 totals 13 residues. In germline, CDR1 is MDHEN, CDR2 SYDVKM. The CDR3 bases are TGTGCCAGCATCTCACAGGGTAGCTATGGCTACACCTTC. It translates to CASISQGSYGYTF.

The rearrangement uses TRBV9 and TRBJ2-2, with 10 nucleotides matching TRBD1. CDR3 size: 17 residues. Germline V CDR1 and CDR2: SGDLS, YYNGEE. V lost 2 bases, J lost 5 bases, and 9 bases stayed unmatched. The CDR3 protein is CASSVGTGAKFTGELFF. The CDR3 DNA is TGTGCCAGCAGCGTCGGGACAGGGGCCAAATTTACCGGGGAGCTGTTTTTT. The full variable domain, with the rest looked up from reference TRBV9 and TRBJ2-2, is DSGVTQTPKHLITATGQRVTLRCSPRSGDLSVYWYQQSLDQGLQFLIQYYNGEERAKGNILERFSAQQFPDLHSELNLSSLELGDSALYFCASSVGTGAKFTGELFFGEGSRLTVL.

The chain carries TRBV5-1 and TRBJ2-3; 7 nucleotides line up with TRBD1. J gave up 5 bases and V 4 bases, and 7 bases lay outside the gene matches. CDR3 length: 14 residues. The germline gives CDR1 SGHRS, CDR2 YFSETQ. The CDR3 protein is CASSQTGIGDTQYF. DNA of the CDR3: TGCGCCAGCAGCCAGACAGGGATAGGAGATACGCAGTATTTT.

J is TRBJ1-3 and V is TRBV4-1; possibly TRBD1 for D (5 bases). This CDR3 comprises 17 residues. Germline CDR1 and CDR2: MGHRA and YSYEKL. V lost 2 bases and J 0 bases, leaving 14 bases between the germline ends. The DNA for the CDR3 is TGCGCCAGCAGCCAAAACCGGGGGGGTCACTCTGGAAACACCATATATTTT. It encodes CASSQNRGGHSGNTIYF.

The chain links TRBV28 to TRBJ1-1; D gene unclear. Trimming cost V 5 bases and J 1 base, with 11 bases left between them. This CDR3 contains 14 residues. The V gene's germline CDR1 is MDHEN and CDR2 SYDVKM. The CDR3 bases are TGTGCCAGCAGTCAACTAGGAGGGAACACTGAAGCTTTCTTT. It yields the protein CASSQLGGNTEAFF.

The V gene is TRBV28, the J gene TRBJ2-1; TRBD2 matches 13 bases. The CDR3 extends over 17 amino acids. Germline V gives CDR1 MDHEN, CDR2 SYDVKM. V gave up 8 bases and J gave up 0 bases; unmatched junction bases: 7. CDR3 coding DNA: TGTGCCAGCGTGGGACTAGCGGGACCTAGCTCCTACAATGAGCAGTTCTTC. Translation: CASVGLAGPSSYNEQFF.

J is TRBJ2-2 and V is TRBV20-1, with D perhaps TRBD1 (5 bases). The CDR3 consists of 14 residues. Trimming left V 3 bases short and J 6 bases short, with 14 bases between. The germline gives CDR1 DFQATT, CDR2 SNEGSKA (reference sequence). For the CDR3, the DNA is TGCAGTGCTAGTGACAGACTCTGGGCCGGGGAGCTGTTTTTT. It is translated as CSASDRLWAGELFF.

This clone has just a few counts. V and J are TRBV28 and TRBJ1-5; TRBD1 agrees at 7 bases. The V gene's germline CDR1 is MDHEN and CDR2 SYDVKM. The CDR3 consists of 16 residues. Unmatched junction bases numbered 11, after V lost 9 bases and J lost 0 bases. The CDR3: CASKGGAVSSNQPQHF. CDR3 DNA sequence: TGTGCCAGTAAAGGGGGCGCGGTATCTAGCAATCAGCCCCAGCATTTT.

The chain is built from TRBV4-3 and TRBJ2-3; 15 positions match TRBD2. With V trimmed by 0 bases and J by 0 bases, 4 bases remained unmatched. The CDR3 runs to 19 residues. Germline CDR1 reads LGHNA; CDR2 reads YSLEER. The CDR3 reads CASSQDRTSGGASTDTQYF. The DNA of the CDR3 is TGCGCCAGCAGCCAAGACCGGACTAGCGGGGGGGCTAGCACAGATACGCAGTATTTT.

The genes are TRBV28 and TRBJ2-1, with D tentatively TRBD1 (5 bases). Germline assignment: CDR1 MDHEN and CDR2 SYDVKM. Trimming took 5 bases from V and 15 from J, leaving 17 bases between them. The CDR3 has 12 residues. CDR3 amino acids: CASSPTTARPFF. CDR3 bases: TGTGCCAGCAGTCCGACGACAGCACGCCCGTTCTTC.

V is TRBV5-4 and J is TRBJ1-1; tentatively, D is TRBD1 (6 bases). The ends were cut back, 4 bases at V and 1 base at J, with 11 bases in the middle. Germline loops: CDR1 SGHNT, CDR2 YYREEE (reference sequence). CDR3 length: 14 amino acids. CDR3 sequence (DNA): TGTGCCAGCAGCACGCAGGGGAGGAACACTGAAGCTTTCTTT. Translation gives CASSTQGRNTEAFF.

V usage is TRBV7-2 and J usage is TRBJ2-5, with TRBD2 identical over 11 bases. This CDR3 is 17 amino acids long. The ends lost 1 base at V and 4 bases at J; junction bases unmatched: 8. The germline CDR1 and CDR2 sequences are SGHTA and FQGNSA. The CDR3 sequence: CASSLGLAGPRGETQYF. CDR3 nucleotide sequence: TGTGCCAGCAGCTTAGGACTAGCGGGGCCAAGGGGAGAGACCCAGTACTTC.